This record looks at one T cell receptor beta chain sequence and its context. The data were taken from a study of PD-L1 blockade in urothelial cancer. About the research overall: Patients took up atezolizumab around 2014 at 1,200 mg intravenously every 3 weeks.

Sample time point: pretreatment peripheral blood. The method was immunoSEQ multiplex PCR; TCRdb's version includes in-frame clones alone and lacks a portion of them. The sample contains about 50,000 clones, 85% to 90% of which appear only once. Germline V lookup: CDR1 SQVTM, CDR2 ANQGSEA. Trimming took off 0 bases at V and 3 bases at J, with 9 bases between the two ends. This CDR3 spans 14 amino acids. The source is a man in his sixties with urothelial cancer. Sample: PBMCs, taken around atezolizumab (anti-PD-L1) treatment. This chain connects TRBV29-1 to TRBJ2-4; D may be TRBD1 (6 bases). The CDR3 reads CSVEEMGHKNIQYF. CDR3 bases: TGCAGCGTTGAAGAAATGGGACACAAAAACATTCAGTACTTC.